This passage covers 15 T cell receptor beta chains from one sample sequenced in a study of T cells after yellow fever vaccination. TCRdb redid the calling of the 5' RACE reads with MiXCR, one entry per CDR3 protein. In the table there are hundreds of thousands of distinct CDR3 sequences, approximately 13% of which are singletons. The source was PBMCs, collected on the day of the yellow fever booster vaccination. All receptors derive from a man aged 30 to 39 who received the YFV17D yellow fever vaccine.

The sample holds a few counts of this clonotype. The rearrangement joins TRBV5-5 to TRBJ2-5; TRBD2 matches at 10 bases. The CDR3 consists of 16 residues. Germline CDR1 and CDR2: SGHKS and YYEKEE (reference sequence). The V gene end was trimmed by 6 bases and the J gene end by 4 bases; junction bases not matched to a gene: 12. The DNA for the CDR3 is TGTGCCAGCAACCGAGCAGGGACTAGCGCCCGAGAGACCCAGTACTTC. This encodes CASNRAGTSARETQYF.

In DNA form, the CDR3 reads TGCGCCAGCAGCTTGACGTGGACTAGCGGGATGGATACGCAGTATTTT. This sequence encodes CASSLTWTSGMDTQYF. This chain connects TRBV5-1 to TRBJ2-3, with 12 bases lining up with TRBD2. Unmatched junction bases numbered 6, after V lost 1 base and J lost 6 bases. In germline, CDR1 is SGHRS, CDR2 YFSETQ. This CDR3 spans 16 amino acids.

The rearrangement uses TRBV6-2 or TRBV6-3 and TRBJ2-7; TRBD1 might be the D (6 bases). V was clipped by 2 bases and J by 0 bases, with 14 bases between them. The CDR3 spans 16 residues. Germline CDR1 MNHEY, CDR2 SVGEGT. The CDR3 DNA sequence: TGTGCCAGCAGTTACGGGACATTCCATGCCTCCTACGAGCAGTACTTC. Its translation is CASSYGTFHASYEQYF.

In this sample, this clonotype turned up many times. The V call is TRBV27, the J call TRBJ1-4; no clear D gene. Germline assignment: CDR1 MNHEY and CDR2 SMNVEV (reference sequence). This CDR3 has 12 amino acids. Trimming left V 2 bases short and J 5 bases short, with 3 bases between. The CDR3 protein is CASSLPNEKLFF. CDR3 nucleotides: TGTGCCAGCAGTTTACCCAATGAAAAACTGTTTTTT. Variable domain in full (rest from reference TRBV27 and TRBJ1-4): EAQVTQNPRYLITVTGKKLTVTCSQNMNHEYMSWYRQDPGLGLRQIYYSMNVEVTDKGDVPEGYKVSRKEKRNFPLILESPSPNQTSLYFCASSLPNEKLFFGSGTQLSVL.

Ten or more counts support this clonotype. As DNA, the CDR3 is TGTGCCAGCAGCTTGGCCGGGGACAGACAATCATTCTTAGCCAAAAACATTCAGTACTTC. This encodes CASSLAGDRQSFLAKNIQYF. The chain couples TRBV7-2 to TRBJ2-4; 7 bases line up with TRBD1. The CDR3 sequence is 20 residues long. CDR1 is SGHTA and CDR2 is FQGNSA in the germline V gene. V dropped 3 bases and J dropped 0; count of bases not matched to a gene: 17.

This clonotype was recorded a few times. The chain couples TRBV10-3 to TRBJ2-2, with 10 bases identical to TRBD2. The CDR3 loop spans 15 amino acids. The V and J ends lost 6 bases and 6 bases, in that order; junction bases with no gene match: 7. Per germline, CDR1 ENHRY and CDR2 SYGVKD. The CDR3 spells CAISASGSTAGELFF. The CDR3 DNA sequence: TGTGCCATCAGCGCTAGCGGGAGCACGGCCGGGGAGCTGTTTTTT.

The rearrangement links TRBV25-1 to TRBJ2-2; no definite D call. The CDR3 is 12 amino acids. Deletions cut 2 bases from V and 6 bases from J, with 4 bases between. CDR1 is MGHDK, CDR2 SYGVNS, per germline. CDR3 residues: CASSEGSGELFF. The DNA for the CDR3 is TGTGCCAGCAGTGAAGGGTCCGGGGAGCTGTTTTTT.

As DNA, the CDR3 is TGTGCCAGCAGCGTAGAAGGAGGCAGGCCAGACACTAGCTTTCACGAGCAGTACTTC. Protein product: CASSVEGGRPDTSFHEQYF. This chain connects TRBV9 to TRBJ2-7, with D maybe TRBD2 (6 bases). Germline V gives CDR1 SGDLS, CDR2 YYNGEE. The CDR3 spans 19 residues. V was trimmed by 0 bases and J by 5 bases, leaving 27 bases between them.

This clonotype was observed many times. CDR3 nucleotides: TGTGCCAGCAGCCCCTCTAGGGTGGGAGAGCAGTTCTTC. This sequence encodes CASSPSRVGEQFF. The chain has TRBV7-2 and TRBJ2-1; D not resolved. CDR1 SGHTA and CDR2 FQGNSA come from the germline V gene. The length of the CDR3 is 13 residues. The V end lost 5 bases, the J end lost 10 bases, and 15 bases lay between the germline ends.

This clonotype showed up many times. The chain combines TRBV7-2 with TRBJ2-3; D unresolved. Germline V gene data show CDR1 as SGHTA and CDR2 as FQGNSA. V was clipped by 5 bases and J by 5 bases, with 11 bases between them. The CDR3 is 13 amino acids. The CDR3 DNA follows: TGTGCCAGCAGCGCTACCACCGGAGATACGCAGTATTTT. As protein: CASSATTGDTQYF.

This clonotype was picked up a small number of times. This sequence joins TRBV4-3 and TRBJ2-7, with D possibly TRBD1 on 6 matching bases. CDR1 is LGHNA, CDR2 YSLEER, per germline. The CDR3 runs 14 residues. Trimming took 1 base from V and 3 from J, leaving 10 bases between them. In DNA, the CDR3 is TGCGCCAGCAGCCAAGGAGGGGGATTCTACGAGCAGTACTTC. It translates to CASSQGGGFYEQYF.

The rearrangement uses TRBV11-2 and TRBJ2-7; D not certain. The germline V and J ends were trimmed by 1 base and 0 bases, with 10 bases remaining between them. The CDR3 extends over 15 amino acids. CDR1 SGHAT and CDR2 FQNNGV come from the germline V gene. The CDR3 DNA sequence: TGTGCCAGCAGCTTAGCTAGACTCAACTCCTACGAGCAGTACTTC. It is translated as CASSLARLNSYEQYF. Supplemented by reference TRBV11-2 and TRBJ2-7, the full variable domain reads EAGVAQSPRYKIIEKRQSVAFWCNPISGHATLYWYQQILGQGPKLLIQFQNNGVVDDSQLPKDRFSAERLKGVDSTLKIQPAKLEDSAVYLCASSLARLNSYEQYFGPGTRLTVT.

In DNA form, the CDR3 reads TGTGCCAGCAGTATTCTAGCGGGAGGACGGGATGAGCAGTTCTTC. Translated: CASSILAGGRDEQFF. The J gene is TRBJ2-1, the V gene TRBV2, with TRBD2 matching 11 bases. CDR3 size: 15 residues. In germline, CDR1 is SNHLY, CDR2 FYNNEI. V dropped 5 bases and J dropped 8; count of bases not matched to a gene: 8.

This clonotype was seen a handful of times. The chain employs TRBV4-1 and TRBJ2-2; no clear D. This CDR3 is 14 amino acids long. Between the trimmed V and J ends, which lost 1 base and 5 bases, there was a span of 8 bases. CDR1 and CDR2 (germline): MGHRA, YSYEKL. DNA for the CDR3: TGCGCCAGCAGCCAAGCCGAGTCTACCGGGGAGCTGTTTTTT. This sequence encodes CASSQAESTGELFF.

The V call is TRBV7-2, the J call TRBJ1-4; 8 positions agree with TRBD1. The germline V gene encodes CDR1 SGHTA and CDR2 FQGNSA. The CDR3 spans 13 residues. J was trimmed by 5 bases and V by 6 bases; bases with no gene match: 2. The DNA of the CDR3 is TGTGCCAGCAGTTGGGACAGGAATGAAAAACTGTTTTTT. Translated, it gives CASSWDRNEKLFF.